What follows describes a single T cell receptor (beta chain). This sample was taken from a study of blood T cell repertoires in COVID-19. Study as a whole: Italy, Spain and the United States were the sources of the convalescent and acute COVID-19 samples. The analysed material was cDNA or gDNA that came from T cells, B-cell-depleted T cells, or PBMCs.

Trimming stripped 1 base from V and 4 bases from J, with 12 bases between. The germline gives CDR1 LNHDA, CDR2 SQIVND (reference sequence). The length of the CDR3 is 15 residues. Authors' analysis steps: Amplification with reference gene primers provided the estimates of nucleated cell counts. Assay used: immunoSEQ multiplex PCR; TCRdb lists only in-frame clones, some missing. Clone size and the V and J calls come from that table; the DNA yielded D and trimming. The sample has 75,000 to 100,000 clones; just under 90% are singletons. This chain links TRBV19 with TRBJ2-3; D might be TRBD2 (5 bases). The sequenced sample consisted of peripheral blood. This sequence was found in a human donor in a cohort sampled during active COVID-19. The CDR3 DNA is TGTGCCAGTAGTATAGCTGGGTACGGGGCAGATACGCAGTATTTT. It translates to CASSIAGYGADTQYF. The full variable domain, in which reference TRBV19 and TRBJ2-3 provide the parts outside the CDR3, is DGGITQSPKYLFRKEGQNVTLSCEQNLNHDAMYWYRQDPGQGLRLIYYSQIVNDFQKGDIAEGYSVSREKKESFPLTVTSAQKNPTAFYLCASSIAGYGADTQYFGPGTRLTVL.